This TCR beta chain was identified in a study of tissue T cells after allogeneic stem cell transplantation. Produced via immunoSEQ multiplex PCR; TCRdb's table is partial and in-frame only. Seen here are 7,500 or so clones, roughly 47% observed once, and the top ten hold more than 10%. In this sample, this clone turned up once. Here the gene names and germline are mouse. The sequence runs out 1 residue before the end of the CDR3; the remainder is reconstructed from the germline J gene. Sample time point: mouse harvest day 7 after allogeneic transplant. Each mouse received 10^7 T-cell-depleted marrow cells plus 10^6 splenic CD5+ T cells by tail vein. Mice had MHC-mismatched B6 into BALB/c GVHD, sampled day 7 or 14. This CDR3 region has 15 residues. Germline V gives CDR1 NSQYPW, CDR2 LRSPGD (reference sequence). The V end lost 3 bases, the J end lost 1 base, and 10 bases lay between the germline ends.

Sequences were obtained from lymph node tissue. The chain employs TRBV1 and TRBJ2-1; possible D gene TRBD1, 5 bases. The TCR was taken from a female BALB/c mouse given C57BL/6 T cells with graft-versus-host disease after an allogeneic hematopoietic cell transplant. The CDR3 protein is CTCSAPGLNYAEQFF. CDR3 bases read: TGCACCTGCAGTGCCCCAGGGTTAAACTATGCTGAGCAGTTC.